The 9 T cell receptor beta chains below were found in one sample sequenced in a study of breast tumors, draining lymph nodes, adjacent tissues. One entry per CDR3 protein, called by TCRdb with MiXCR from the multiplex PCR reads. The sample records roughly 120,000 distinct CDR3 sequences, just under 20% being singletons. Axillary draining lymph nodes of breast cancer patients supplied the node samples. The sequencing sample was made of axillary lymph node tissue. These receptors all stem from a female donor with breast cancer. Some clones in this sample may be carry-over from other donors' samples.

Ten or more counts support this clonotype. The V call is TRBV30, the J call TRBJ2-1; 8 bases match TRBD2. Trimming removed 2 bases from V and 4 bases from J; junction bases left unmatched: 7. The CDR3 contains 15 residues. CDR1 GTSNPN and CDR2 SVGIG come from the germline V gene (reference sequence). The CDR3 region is CAWSKTGLGYNEQFF. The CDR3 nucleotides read TGTGCCTGGAGTAAAACGGGACTAGGATACAATGAGCAGTTCTTC. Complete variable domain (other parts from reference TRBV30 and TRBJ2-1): SQTIHQWPATLVQPVGSPLSLECTVEGTSNPNLYWYRQAAGRGLQLLFYSVGIGQISSEVPQNLSASRPQDRQFILSSKKLLLSDSGFYLCAWSKTGLGYNEQFFGPGTRLTVL.

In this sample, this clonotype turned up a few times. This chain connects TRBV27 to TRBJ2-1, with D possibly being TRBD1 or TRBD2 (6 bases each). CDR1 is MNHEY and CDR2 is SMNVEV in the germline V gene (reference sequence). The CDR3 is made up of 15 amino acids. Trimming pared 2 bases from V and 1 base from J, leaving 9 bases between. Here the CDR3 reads CASSLRGPSYNEQFF. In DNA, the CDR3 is TGTGCCAGCAGTTTACGGGGGCCGTCCTACAATGAGCAGTTCTTC.

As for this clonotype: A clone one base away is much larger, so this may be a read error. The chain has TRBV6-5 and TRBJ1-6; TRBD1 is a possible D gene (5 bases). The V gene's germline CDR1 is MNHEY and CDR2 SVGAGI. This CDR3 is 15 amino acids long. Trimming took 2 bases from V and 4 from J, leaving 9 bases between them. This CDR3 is CASSYRGDYNSPLHF. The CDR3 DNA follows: TGTGCCAGCAGTTACAGGGGAGATTATAATTCACCCCTCCACTTT.

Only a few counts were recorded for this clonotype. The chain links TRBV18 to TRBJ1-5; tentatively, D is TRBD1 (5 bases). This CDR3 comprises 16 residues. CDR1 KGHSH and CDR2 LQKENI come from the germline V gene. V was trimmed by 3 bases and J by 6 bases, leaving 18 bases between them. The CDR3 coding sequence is TGTGCCAGCTCACCCCCGGGGGGAGGACGTGGTCAGCCCCAGCATTTT. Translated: CASSPPGGGRGQPQHF. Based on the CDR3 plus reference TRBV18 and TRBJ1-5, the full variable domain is NAGVMQNPRHLVRRRGQEARLRCSPMKGHSHVYWYRQLPEEGLKFMVYLQKENIIDESGMPKERFSAEFPKEGPSILRIQQVVRGDSAAYFCASSPPGGGRGQPQHFGDGTRLSIL.

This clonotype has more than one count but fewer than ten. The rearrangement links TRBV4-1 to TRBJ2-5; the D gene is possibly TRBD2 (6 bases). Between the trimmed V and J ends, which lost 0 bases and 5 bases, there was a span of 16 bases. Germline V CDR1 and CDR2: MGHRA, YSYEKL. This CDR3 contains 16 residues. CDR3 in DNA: TGCGCCAGCAGCCAAGAAGTCGCGGGGCTCGGGGAGACCCAGTACTTC. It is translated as CASSQEVAGLGETQYF.

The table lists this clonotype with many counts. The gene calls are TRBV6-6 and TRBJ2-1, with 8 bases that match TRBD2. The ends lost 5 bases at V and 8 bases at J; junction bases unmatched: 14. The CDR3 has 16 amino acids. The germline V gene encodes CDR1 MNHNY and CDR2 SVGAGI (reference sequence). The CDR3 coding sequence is TGTGCCAGCAGTACGTCACGGGGGGGCCATGATTATGAGCAGTTCTTC. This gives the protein CASSTSRGGHDYEQFF.

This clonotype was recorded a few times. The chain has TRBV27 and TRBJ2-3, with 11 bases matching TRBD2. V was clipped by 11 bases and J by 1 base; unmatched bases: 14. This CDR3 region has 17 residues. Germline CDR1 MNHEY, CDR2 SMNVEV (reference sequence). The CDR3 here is CAGSRSGREKCTDTQYF. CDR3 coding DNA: TGTGCCGGATCTCGTAGCGGGAGGGAAAAATGCACAGATACGCAGTATTTT.

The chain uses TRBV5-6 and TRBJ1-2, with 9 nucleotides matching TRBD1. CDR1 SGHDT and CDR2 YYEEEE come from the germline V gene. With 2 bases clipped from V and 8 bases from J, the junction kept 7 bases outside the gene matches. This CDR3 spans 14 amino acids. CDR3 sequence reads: CASSLQGALSGYTF. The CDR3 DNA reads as TGTGCCAGCAGCTTACAGGGGGCGCTTAGCGGCTACACCTTC.

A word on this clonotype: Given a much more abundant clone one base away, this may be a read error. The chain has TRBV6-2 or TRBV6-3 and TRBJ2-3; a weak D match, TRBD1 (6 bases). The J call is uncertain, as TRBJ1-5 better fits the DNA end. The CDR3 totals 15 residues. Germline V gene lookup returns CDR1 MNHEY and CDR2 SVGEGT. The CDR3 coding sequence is TGTGCCAGCACCCTAGCGGGGGGGCTGTCAGATACGCAGCATTTT. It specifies CASTLAGGLSDTQHF.